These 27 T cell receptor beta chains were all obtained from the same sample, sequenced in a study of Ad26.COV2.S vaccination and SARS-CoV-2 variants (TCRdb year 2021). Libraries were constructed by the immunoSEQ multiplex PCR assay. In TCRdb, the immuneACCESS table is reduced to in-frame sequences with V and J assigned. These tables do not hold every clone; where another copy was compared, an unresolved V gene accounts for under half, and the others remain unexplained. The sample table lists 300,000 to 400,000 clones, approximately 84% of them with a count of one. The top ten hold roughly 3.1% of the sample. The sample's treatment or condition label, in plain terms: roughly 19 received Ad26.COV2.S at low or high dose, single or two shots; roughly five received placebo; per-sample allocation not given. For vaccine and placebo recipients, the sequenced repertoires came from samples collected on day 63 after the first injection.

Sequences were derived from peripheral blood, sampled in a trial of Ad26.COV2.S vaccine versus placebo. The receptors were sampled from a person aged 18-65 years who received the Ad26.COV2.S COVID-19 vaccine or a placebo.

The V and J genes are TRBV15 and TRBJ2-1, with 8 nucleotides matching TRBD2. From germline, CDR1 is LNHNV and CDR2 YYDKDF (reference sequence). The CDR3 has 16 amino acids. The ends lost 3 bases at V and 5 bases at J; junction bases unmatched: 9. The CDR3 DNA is TGTGCCACCAGCAGTATTGACCGGGAGGGCCACAATGAGCAGTTCTTC. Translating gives CATSSIDREGHNEQFF.

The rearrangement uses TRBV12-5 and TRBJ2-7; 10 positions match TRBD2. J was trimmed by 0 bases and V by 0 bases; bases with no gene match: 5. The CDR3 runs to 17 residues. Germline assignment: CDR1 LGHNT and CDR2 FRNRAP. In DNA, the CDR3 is TGTGCTAGTGGTTTGGTAACCGGGACTAGCGCCTCCTACGAGCAGTACTTC. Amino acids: CASGLVTGTSASYEQYF. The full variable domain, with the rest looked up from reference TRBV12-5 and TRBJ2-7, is DARVTQTPRHKVTEMGQEVTMRCQPILGHNTVFWYRQTMMQGLELLAYFRNRAPLDDSGMPKDRFSAEMPDATLATLKIQPSEPRDSAVYFCASGLVTGTSASYEQYFGPGTRLTVT.

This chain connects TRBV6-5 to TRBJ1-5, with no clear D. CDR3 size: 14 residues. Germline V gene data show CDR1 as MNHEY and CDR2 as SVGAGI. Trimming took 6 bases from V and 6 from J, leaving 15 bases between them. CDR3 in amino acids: CASSDRGVVQPQHF. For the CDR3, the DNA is TGTGCCAGCAGCGACCGGGGTGTGGTTCAGCCCCAGCATTTT.

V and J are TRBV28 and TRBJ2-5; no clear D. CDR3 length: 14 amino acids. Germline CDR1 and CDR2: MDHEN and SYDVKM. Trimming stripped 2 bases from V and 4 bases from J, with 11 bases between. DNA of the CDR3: TGTGCCAGCAGTTTAATAGGCACAAGAGAGACCCAGTACTTC. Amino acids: CASSLIGTRETQYF.

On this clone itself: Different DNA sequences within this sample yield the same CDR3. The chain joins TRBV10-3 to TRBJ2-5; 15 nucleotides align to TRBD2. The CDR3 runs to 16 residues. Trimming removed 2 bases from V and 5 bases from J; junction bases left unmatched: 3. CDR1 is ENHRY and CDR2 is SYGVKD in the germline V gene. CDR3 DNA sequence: TGTGCCATCAGTGAGGGACTAGCGGGGGGGCAGGAGACCCAGTACTTC. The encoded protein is CAISEGLAGGQETQYF.

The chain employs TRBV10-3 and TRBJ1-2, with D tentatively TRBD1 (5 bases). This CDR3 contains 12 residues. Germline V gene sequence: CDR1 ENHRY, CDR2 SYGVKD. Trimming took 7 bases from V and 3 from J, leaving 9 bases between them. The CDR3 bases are TGTGCCATCACCCAGGGTGACTATGGCTACACCTTC. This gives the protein CAITQGDYGYTF.

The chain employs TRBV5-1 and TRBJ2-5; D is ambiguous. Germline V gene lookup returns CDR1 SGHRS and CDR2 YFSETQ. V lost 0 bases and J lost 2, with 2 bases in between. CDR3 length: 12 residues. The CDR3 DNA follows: TGCGCCAGCAGCTTGGATCAAGAGACCCAGTACTTC. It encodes CASSLDQETQYF. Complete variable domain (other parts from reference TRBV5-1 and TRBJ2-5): KAGVTQTPRYLIKTRGQQVTLSCSPISGHRSVSWYQQTPGQGLQFLFEYFSETQRNKGNFPGRFSGRQFSNSRSEMNVSTLELGDSALYLCASSLDQETQYFGPGTRLLVL.

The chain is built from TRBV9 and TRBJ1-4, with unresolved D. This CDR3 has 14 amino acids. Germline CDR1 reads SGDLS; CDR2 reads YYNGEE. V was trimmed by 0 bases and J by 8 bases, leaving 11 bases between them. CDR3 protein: CASSVGPPGEKLFF. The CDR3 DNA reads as TGTGCCAGCAGCGTAGGTCCCCCGGGCGAAAAACTGTTTTTT.

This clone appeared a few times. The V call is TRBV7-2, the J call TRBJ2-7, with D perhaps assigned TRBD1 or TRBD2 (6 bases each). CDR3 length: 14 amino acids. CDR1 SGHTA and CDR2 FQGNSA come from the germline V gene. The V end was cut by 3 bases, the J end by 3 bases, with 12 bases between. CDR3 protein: CASSLTGAVYEQYF. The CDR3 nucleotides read TGTGCCAGCAGCTTGACGGGGGCGGTCTACGAGCAGTACTTC.

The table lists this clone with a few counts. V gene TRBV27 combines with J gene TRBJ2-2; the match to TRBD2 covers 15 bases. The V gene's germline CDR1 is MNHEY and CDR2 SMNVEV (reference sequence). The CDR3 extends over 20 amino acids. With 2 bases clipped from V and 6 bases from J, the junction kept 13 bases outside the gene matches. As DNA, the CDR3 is TGTGCCAGCAGTTTAACGTCTGGACTAGCGGGAGGGCCAAAGTCCGGGGAGCTGTTTTTT. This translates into CASSLTSGLAGGPKSGELFF.

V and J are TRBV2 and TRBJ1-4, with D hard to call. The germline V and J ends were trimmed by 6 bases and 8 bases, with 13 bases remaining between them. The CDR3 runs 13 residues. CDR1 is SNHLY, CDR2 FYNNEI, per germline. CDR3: CASRIGPGEKLFF. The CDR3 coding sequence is TGTGCCAGCAGAATAGGACCCGGAGAAAAACTGTTTTTT. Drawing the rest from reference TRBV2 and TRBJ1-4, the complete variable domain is EPEVTQTPSHQVTQMGQEVILRCVPISNHLYFYWYRQILGQKVEFLVSFYNNEISEKSEIFDDQFSVERPDGSNFTLKIRSTKLEDSAMYFCASRIGPGEKLFFGSGTQLSVL.

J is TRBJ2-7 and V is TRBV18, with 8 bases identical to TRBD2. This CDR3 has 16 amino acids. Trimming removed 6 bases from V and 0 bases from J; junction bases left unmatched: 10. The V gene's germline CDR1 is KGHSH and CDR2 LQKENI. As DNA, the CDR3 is TGTGCCAGCTCCAACCAGAATCGGGGGGGCTCCTACGAGCAGTACTTC. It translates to CASSNQNRGGSYEQYF.

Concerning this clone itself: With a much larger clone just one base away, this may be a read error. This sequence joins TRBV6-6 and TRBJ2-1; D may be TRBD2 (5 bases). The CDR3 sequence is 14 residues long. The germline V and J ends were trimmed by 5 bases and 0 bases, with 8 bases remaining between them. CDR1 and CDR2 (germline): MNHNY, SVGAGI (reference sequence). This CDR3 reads CASSRGSSYNEQFF. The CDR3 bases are TGTGCCAGCAGTCGGGGAAGCTCCTACAATGAGCAGTTCTTC.

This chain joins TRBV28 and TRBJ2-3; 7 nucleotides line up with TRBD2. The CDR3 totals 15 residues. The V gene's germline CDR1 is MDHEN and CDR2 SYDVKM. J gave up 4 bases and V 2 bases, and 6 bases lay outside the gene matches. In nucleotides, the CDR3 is TGTGCCAGCAGTTTAGTACTAGCGAAAGCAGATACGCAGTATTTT. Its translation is CASSLVLAKADTQYF.

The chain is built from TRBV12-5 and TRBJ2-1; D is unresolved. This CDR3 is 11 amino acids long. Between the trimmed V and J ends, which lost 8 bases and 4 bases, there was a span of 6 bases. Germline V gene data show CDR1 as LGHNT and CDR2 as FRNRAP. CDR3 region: CASTVYNEQFF. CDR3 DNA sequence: TGTGCTAGTACCGTTTACAATGAGCAGTTCTTC.

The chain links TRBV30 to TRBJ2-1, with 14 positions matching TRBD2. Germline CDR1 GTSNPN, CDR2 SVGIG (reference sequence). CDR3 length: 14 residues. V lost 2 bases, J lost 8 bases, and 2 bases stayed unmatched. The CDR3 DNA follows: TGTGCCTGGAGTTTGGGACTAGCGGGAGATGAGCAGTTCTTC. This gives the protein CAWSLGLAGDEQFF.

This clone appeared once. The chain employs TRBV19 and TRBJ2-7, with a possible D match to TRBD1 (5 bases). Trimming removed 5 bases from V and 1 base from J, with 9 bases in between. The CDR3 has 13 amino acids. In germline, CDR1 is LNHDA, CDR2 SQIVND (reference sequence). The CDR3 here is CASSQGSSYEQYF. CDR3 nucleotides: TGTGCCAGTAGTCAGGGATCTTCCTACGAGCAGTACTTC.

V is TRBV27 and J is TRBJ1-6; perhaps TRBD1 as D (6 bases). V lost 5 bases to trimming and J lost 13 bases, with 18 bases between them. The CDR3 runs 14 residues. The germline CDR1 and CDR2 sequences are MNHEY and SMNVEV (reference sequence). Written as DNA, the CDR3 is TGTGCCAGCAGTCTCGACAGGAGCTTCCGGCCCCTCCACTTT. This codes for CASSLDRSFRPLHF.

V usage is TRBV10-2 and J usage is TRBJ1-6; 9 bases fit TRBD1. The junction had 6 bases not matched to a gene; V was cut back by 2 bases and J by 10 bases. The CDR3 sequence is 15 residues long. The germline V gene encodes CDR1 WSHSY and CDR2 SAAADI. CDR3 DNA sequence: TGCGCCAGCAGTGAGCAGGGACAGGGCACCTCACCCCTCCACTTT. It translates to CASSEQGQGTSPLHF.

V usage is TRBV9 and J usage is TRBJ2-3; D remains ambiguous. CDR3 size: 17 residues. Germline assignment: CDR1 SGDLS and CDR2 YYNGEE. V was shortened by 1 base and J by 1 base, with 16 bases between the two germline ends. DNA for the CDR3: TGTGCCAGCAGCGTACTGGGTGCTTCCTTACGCACAGATACGCAGTATTTT. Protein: CASSVLGASLRTDTQYF.

The CDR3 DNA follows: TGTGCCAGCAGCGAACAGGGGGCGGTGGGCACTGAAGCTTTCTTT. Its translation is CASSEQGAVGTEAFF. The chain carries TRBV7-9 and TRBJ1-1; TRBD1 matches 9 bases. The germline V gene has CDR1 SEHNR and CDR2 FQNEAQ (reference sequence). The CDR3 has 15 amino acids. Trimming took 5 bases from V and 4 from J; bases not matched to a gene: 8.

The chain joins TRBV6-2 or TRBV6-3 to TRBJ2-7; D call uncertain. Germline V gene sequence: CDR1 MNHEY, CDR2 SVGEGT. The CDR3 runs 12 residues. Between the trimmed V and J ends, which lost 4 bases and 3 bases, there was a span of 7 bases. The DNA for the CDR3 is TGTGCCAGCAGTTTTTCGCTCTACGAGCAGTACTTC. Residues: CASSFSLYEQYF.

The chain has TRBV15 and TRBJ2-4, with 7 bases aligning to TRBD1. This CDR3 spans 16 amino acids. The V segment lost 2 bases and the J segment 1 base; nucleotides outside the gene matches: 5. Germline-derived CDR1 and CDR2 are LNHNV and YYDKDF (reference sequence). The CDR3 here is CATSRTGDLAKNIQYF. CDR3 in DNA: TGTGCCACCAGCAGAACAGGGGATTTGGCCAAAAACATTCAGTACTTC. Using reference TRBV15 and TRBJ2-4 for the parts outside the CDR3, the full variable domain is DAMVIQNPRYQVTQFGKPVTLSCSQTLNHNVMYWYQQKSSQAPKLLFHYYDKDFNNEADTPDNFQSRRPNTSFCFLDIRSPGLGDTAMYLCATSRTGDLAKNIQYFGAGTRLSVL.

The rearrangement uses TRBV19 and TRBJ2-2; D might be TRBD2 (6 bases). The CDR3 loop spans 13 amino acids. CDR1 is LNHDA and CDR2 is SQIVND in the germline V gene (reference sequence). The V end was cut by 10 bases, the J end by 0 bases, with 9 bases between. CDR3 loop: CATGTANTGELFF. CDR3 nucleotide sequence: TGTGCCACAGGGACTGCGAACACCGGGGAGCTGTTTTTT.

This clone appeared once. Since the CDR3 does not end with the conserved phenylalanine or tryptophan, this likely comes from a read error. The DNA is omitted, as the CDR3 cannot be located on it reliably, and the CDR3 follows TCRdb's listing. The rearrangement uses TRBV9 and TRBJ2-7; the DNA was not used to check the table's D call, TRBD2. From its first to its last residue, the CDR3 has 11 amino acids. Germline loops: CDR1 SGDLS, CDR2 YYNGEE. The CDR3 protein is CASSDPELALC.

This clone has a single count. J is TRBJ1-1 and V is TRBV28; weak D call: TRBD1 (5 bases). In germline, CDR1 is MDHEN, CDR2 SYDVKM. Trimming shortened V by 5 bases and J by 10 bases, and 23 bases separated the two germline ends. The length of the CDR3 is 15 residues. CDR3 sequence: CASSQGSGQGGVAFF. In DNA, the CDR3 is TGTGCCAGCAGTCAAGGCTCGGGGCAGGGAGGGGTAGCTTTCTTT. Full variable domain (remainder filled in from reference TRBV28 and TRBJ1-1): DVKVTQSSRYLVKRTGEKVFLECVQDMDHENMFWYRQDPGLGLRLIYFSYDVKMKEKGDIPEGYSVSREKKERFSLILESASTNQTSMYLCASSQGSGQGGVAFFGQGTRLTVV.

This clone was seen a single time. The CDR3 region is CASSLAIAGGRHEQFF. CDR3 nucleotide sequence: TGTGCCAGCAGCTTAGCCATAGCGGGGGGGCGGCATGAGCAGTTCTTC. The chain is built from TRBV7-6 and TRBJ2-1; 11 bases are a match to TRBD2. This CDR3 comprises 16 residues. V gave up 0 bases and J gave up 8 bases; unmatched junction bases: 6. Germline V gene sequence: CDR1 SGHVS, CDR2 FNYEAQ.